This paragraph covers one T cell receptor (beta chain) sequence. This entry belongs to a study of technical replicates of blood from a handful of donors. The CDR3 covers 15 residues. V was clipped by 3 bases and J by 6 bases; unmatched bases: 6. CDR1 is MGHRA, CDR2 YSYEKL, per germline. TCRdb keeps only in-frame clones here, not all; method: immunoSEQ multiplex PCR. Of around 80,000 clones in the sample, roughly 98% are singletons; the top ten hold over 0.13%. This receptor was taken from a human donor in good health. The chain combines TRBV4-1 with TRBJ2-4; TRBD1 agrees at 9 bases. Sequencing used T cells isolated from PBMCs. The CDR3 DNA follows: TGCGCCAGCAGCCAGGGGGACAGGGTCGGAAACATTCAGTACTTC. Protein product: CASSQGDRVGNIQYF.